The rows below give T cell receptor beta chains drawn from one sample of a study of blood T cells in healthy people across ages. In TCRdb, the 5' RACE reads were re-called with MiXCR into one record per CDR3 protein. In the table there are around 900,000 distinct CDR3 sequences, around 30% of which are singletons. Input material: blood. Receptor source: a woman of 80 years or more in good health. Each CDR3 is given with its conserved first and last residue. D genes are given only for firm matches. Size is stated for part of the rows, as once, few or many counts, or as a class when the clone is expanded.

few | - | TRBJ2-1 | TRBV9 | CASSPRGADNEQFF | TGTGCCAGCAGCCCTCGCGGGGCCGACAATGAGCAGTTCTTC
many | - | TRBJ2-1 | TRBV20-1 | CSASPGSSSYNEQFF | TGCAGTGCTTCCCCGGGATCGAGCTCCTACAATGAGCAGTTCTTC
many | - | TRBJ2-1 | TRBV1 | CTSSQDRGDEQFF | TGCACCAGCAGCCAAGATCGAGGGGATGAGCAGTTCTTC
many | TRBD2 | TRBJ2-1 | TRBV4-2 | CASSQDTRGGHNEQFF | TGTGCCAGCAGCCAAGATACTCGGGGGGGCCACAATGAGCAGTTCTTC
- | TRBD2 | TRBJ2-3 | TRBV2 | CASSAVPGTSGTDTQYF | TGTGCCAGCAGTGCTGTACCCGGGACTAGCGGCACAGATACGCAGTATTTT
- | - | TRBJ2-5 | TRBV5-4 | CASSLASREQETQYF | TGTGCCAGCAGCTTGGCGAGCAGGGAACAAGAGACCCAGTACTTC
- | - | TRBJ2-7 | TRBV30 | CAYTTQSYEQYF | TGTGCCTACACAACACAGTCCTACGAGCAGTACTTC
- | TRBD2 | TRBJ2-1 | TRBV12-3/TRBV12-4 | CASSTPSGMRNEQFF | TGTGCCAGCAGTACCCCTAGCGGGATGAGGAATGAGCAGTTCTTC
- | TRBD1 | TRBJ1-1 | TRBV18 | CASSPSPQGAKTEAFF | TGTGCCAGCTCACCATCCCCCCAGGGGGCAAAGACTGAAGCTTTCTTT
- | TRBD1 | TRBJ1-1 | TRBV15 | CATSRGAGGNTEAFF | TGTGCCACCAGCAGAGGGGCAGGGGGAAACACTGAAGCTTTCTTT
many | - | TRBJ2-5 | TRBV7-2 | CASSLTRTGLQETQYF | TGTGCCAGCAGCCTTACCCGGACTGGGCTCCAAGAGACCCAGTACTTC
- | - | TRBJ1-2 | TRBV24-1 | CATSDLGGYTF | TGTGCCACCAGTGATTTGGGTGGCTACACCTTC
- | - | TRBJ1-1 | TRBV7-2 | CASSGRSLNTEAFF | TGTGCCAGCAGCGGCCGGTCCTTGAACACTGAAGCTTTCTTT
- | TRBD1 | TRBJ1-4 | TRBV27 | CASSLQGQGRAERFF | TGTGCCAGCAGTTTACAGGGACAGGGGAGGGCGGAACGGTTTTTT